The clone carrying this TCR beta chain was recorded many times. Its antigen is unidentified. The entry originates in a study of blood T cells in healthy people across ages. Germline assignment: CDR1 SQVTM and CDR2 ANQGSEA. The CDR3 has 14 residues. V was pared by 6 bases and J by 4 bases, with 9 bases of the junction left unmatched. Study results and caveats: With unsorted PBMCs, a conclusive comparison of naive versus antigen-experienced cells was not possible.

Then a second PCR, running about 6 to 12 cycles, was carried out with a sample-barcoded 5' primer and a J-beta primer mix. MiXCR, applied by TCRdb to the 5' RACE reads, yields one record per CDR3 protein. The data contain 600,000 or so distinct CDR3 sequences, around 21% of them singletons. Sequencing was performed on blood. The TCR sequence derives from a man between 65 and 85 years old in good health. The chain uses TRBV29-1 and TRBJ2-5; the match to TRBD2 covers 9 bases. The CDR3 region is CSVESPSGIETQYF. The CDR3 coding sequence is TGCAGCGTGGAGTCCCCTAGCGGGATAGAGACCCAGTACTTC.